This T cell receptor beta chain derives from a study of blood T cell repertoires in COVID-19. V lost 9 bases to trimming and J lost 4 bases, with 13 bases between them. The CDR3 has 13 residues. The germline V gene encodes CDR1 MNHEY and CDR2 SMNVEV (reference sequence). Some clones are missing from TCRdb's copy, which holds only in-frame ones; the method was immunoSEQ multiplex PCR. In the table there are about 200,000 clones, roughly 80% of which are singletons. This clone was recorded once. Sequenced: peripheral blood. This receptor was obtained from a woman aged 80 or over with acute or convalescent COVID-19. The chain couples TRBV27 to TRBJ1-5; D ambiguous. The CDR3 region has the DNA TGTGCCAGTAGAGGGAGGGTGAATCAGCCCCAGCATTTT. Its protein product is CASRGRVNQPQHF.